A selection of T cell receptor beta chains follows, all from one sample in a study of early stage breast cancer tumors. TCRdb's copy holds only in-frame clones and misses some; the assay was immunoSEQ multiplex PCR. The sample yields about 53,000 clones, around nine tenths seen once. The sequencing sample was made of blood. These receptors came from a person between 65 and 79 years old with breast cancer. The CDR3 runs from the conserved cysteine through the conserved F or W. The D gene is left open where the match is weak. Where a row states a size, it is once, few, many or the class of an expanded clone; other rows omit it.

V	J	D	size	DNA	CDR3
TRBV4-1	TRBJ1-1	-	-	TGCGCCAGCAGCCAAGATTATCGGGGGAAAACTGAAGCTTTCTTT	CASSQDYRGKTEAFF
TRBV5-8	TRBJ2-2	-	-	TGTGCCAGCAGCTCCCTTAACACCGGGGAGCTGTTTTTT	CASSSLNTGELFF
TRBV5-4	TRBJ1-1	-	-	TGTGCCAGCAGCCCGGGAGTGTGGACCGGGAACACTGAAGCTTTCTTT	CASSPGVWTGNTEAFF
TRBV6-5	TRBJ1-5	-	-	TGTGCCACCAGAAGGGGGGGCCACAATCAGCCCCAGCATTTT	CATRRGGHNQPQHF
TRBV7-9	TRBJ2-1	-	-	TGTGCCAGCAGCTTTCGAGAGACTTTCATTGAGCAGTTCTTC	CASSFRETFIEQFF
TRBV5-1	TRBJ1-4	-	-	TGCGCCAGCAGCTTGGAGGGACAACTTCATGAAAAACTGTTTTTT	CASSLEGQLHEKLFF
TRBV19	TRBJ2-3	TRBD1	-	TGTGCCAGTAGTAGTTGGACAGGGGACACAGATACGCAGTATTTT	CASSSWTGDTDTQYF
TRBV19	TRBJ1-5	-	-	TGTGCCAGTAGTATTTTAGCAGGGGGCAATCAGCCCCAGCATTTT	CASSILAGGNQPQHF
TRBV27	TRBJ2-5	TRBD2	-	TGTGCCAGCAGTTTAGAACTAGCGGGCCTTAGGGAGACCCAGTACTTC	CASSLELAGLRETQYF
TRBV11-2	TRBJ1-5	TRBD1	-	TGTGCCAGCAGCTCGACAGGGGGTAATCAGCCCCAGCATTTT	CASSSTGGNQPQHF
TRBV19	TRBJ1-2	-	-	TGTGCCAGTACCGCAGGGCCAGGGATCTATGGCTACACCTTC	CASTAGPGIYGYTF
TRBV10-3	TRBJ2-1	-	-	TGTGCCATCACAGCAGGCAATGAGCAGTTCTTC	CAITAGNEQFF
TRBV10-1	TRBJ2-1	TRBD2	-	TGCGCCAGCAGTGAATCTAGCGGGACGTCCTACAATGAGCAGTTCTTC	CASSESSGTSYNEQFF
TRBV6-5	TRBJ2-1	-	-	TGTGCCAGCAGTTACGGGGGGTCGAGCTCCTACAATGAGCAGTTCTTC	CASSYGGSSSYNEQFF
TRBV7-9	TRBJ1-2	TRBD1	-	TGTGCCAGCAGCCCTTCAGGACAGGGGAACTATGGCTACACCTTC	CASSPSGQGNYGYTF
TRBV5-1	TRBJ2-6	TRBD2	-	TGCGCCAGCAGCCCGGACGCCGGGAGGGGTGGGGCCAACGTCCTGACTTTC	CASSPDAGRGGANVLTF
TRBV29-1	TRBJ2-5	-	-	TGCAGCGTTGGCAAGGAGGGCTTCGGAAAGACCCAGTACTTC	CSVGKEGFGKTQYF
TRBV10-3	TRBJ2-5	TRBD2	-	TGTGCCATCAGTATCGGGACTAGCGGGAGCCAAGAGACCCAGTACTTC	CAISIGTSGSQETQYF
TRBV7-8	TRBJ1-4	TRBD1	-	TGTGCCAGCAGCTACGAGGACAGGGGTTTAGAAAAACTGTTTTTT	CASSYEDRGLEKLFF
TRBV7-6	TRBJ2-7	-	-	TGTGCCAGCAGCTCTGGGCCAGGTCGGCCCTCCTACGAGCAGTACTTC	CASSSGPGRPSYEQYF
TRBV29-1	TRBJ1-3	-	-	TGCAGCGTTGGAAGAGGCAGTCCATCTGGAAACACCATATATTTT	CSVGRGSPSGNTIYF
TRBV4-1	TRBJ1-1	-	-	TGCGCCAGCAGCCAATTGGGCGCTATGAACACTGAAGCTTTCTTT	CASSQLGAMNTEAFF
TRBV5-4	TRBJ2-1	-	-	TGTGCCAGCAGCTCCTCAGAGGTTGAGCAGTTCTTC	CASSSSEVEQFF
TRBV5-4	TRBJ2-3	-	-	TGTGCCAGCAGCCCCCAGGATCAGAGCACAGATACGCAGTATTTT	CASSPQDQSTDTQYF
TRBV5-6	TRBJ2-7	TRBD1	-	TGTGCCAGCAGCCCAAACACAGGGGTGGGCTACGAGCAGTACTTC	CASSPNTGVGYEQYF
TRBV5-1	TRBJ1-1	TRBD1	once	TGCGCCAGCAGCTTGGACAGGGGGACTGAAGCTTTCTTT	CASSLDRGTEAFF
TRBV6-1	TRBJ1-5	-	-	TGTGCCAGCAGTATAAGAGATAGCAATCAGCCCCAGCATTTT	CASSIRDSNQPQHF
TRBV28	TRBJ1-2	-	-	TGTGCCAGCACTCGGGACACCTATGGCTACACCTTC	CASTRDTYGYTF
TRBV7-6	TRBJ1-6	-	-	TGTGCCAGCAGCTTCGAGGATTCACCCCTCCACTTT	CASSFEDSPLHF
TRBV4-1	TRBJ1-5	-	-	TGCGCCAGCAGTAGGGGTGAAGGAAGAGGACAGCCCCAGCATTTT	CASSRGEGRGQPQHF
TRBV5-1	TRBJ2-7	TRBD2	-	TGCGCCAGCAGCTTGGGAACTAGCGGGACATACGAGCAGTACTTC	CASSLGTSGTYEQYF
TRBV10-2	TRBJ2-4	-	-	TGCGCCAGCAGTGAGGCCCGTAGGAGCATTCAGTACTTC	CASSEARRSIQYF
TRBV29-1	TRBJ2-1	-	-	TGCAGCGTTGAGCGGAGCTACTCCTACAATGAGCAGTTCTTC	CSVERSYSYNEQFF
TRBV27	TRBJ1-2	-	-	TGTGCCAGCAGCCCCGGACTCGGGGGCTACACCTTC	CASSPGLGGYTF
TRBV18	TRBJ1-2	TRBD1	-	TGTGCCAGCTCACCACAGGGGGCTGATGGCTACACCTTC	CASSPQGADGYTF
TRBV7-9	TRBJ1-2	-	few	TGTGCCCTCCCCACCGGGGAGGATGGCTACACCTTC	CALPTGEDGYTF
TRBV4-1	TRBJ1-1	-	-	TGCGCCAGCAGCCCGTCACCGAATAGGAACACTGAAGCTTTCTTT	CASSPSPNRNTEAFF
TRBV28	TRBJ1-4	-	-	TGTGCCAGCAGCCCCAGGCCGGGAGAGACTAATGAAAAACTGTTTTTT	CASSPRPGETNEKLFF
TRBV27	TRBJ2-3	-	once	TGTGCCAGCAGTTTCCTAGCGACCTCCACAGATACGCAGTATTTT	CASSFLATSTDTQYF
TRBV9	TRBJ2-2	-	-	TGTGCCAGCAGCGTAGCGGTGCGCTCAACCGGGGAGCTGTTTTTT	CASSVAVRSTGELFF
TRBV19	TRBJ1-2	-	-	TGTGCCAGTAGCCGTCAGGGGCATGGCTACACCTTC	CASSRQGHGYTF
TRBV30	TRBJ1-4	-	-	TGTGCCTGGAGCAAAGGGGCGGGAACCGAAAAACTGTTTTTT	CAWSKGAGTEKLFF
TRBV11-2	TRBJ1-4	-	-	TGTGCCAGCAGCTTAGGTAACAGTGCCAATGAAAAACTGTTTTTT	CASSLGNSANEKLFF